A selection of T cell receptor beta chains follows, all from one sample in a study of PD-L1 blockade in urothelial cancer. The table came from immunoSEQ multiplex PCR; TCRdb's copy has only in-frame clones and leaves some out. The sample consists of tens of thousands of clones, roughly 80% of them appearing once. The sequences come from PBMCs, collected around atezolizumab (anti-PD-L1) treatment. The source of these receptors is a man aged 70-80 years with urothelial cancer. The conserved cysteine and the conserved F or W are not part of the CDR3 here.

J gene: TRBJ2-7; V gene: TRBV10-2; CDR3 protein: ASSPGTSQMTYEQY
J gene: TRBJ2-1; V gene: TRBV5-1; CDR3 protein: ASSLALEGEQF
J gene: TRBJ1-1; V gene: TRBV7-2; CDR3 protein: ASSLVVGREAF
J gene: TRBJ1-4; V gene: TRBV19; CDR3 protein: ATKGAINEKLF
J gene: TRBJ2-7; V gene: TRBV2; CDR3 protein: ASSAGWEQY
J gene: TRBJ2-3; V gene: TRBV28; CDR3 protein: ASSPPSGRRTDTQY
J gene: TRBJ2-6; V gene: TRBV7-2; CDR3 protein: ASSLALAGGSTGANVLT
J gene: TRBJ1-1; V gene: TRBV7-8; CDR3 protein: ASSWTGGTEAF
J gene: TRBJ2-5; V gene: TRBV5-1; CDR3 protein: ASSLGQVRETQY
J gene: TRBJ2-1; V gene: TRBV15; CDR3 protein: ATSRERLAGNEQF
J gene: TRBJ2-1; V gene: TRBV9; CDR3 protein: ASSLHREGLVEQF
J gene: TRBJ1-3; V gene: TRBV4-1; CDR3 protein: ASSQIWDGRGFPSSGNTIY
J gene: TRBJ2-5; V gene: TRBV5-6; CDR3 protein: ASSLGAQETQY
J gene: TRBJ1-2; V gene: TRBV10-1; CDR3 protein: ASSTDRRYGYT
J gene: TRBJ2-2; V gene: TRBV4-2; CDR3 protein: ASSQDWGSVNTGELF
J gene: TRBJ2-5; V gene: TRBV2; CDR3 protein: ASSEAIGGQETQY
J gene: TRBJ1-5; V gene: TRBV30; CDR3 protein: AWSVGTPNQPQH
J gene: TRBJ2-7; V gene: TRBV5-1; CDR3 protein: ASSLKQGAYEQY
J gene: TRBJ2-1; V gene: TRBV18; CDR3 protein: ASSPGTSAGNEQF
J gene: TRBJ2-3; V gene: TRBV18; CDR3 protein: ASSPLDSLSTDTQY
J gene: TRBJ1-5; V gene: TRBV6-5; CDR3 protein: ASRGRTGGGQPQH
J gene: TRBJ2-2; V gene: TRBV6-1; CDR3 protein: ASSAGGTYPGRELF
J gene: TRBJ1-1; V gene: TRBV28; CDR3 protein: ASSFSRNTEAF
J gene: TRBJ2-3; V gene: TRBV7-9; CDR3 protein: ASSSTGTGKPDTQY
J gene: TRBJ2-1; V gene: TRBV7-6; CDR3 protein: ASIPLLGQVNEQF
J gene: TRBJ2-7; V gene: TRBV5-8; CDR3 protein: ASSRGLVAWEQY
J gene: TRBJ2-5; V gene: TRBV5-5; CDR3 protein: ASSLGGTGARETQY
J gene: TRBJ2-3; V gene: TRBV7-9; CDR3 protein: ASTPRQGPEIDTQY
J gene: TRBJ2-4; V gene: TRBV19; CDR3 protein: ASSQAGTRPVKNIQY
J gene: TRBJ2-1; V gene: TRBV7-8; CDR3 protein: ASSLTSGRYNEQF
J gene: TRBJ2-5; V gene: TRBV7-8; CDR3 protein: ASSPGQLSQETQY
J gene: TRBJ2-7; V gene: TRBV2; CDR3 protein: ANRGPPSYEQY
J gene: TRBJ1-4; V gene: TRBV5-1; CDR3 protein: ASSFSRGRNEKLF
J gene: TRBJ1-1; V gene: TRBV9; CDR3 protein: ASSAPRVEAF
J gene: TRBJ2-2; V gene: TRBV5-4; CDR3 protein: ASRAGTSGTGELF